This is a list of T cell receptor beta chains from one sample in a study of blood T cell repertoires in COVID-19. Using immunoSEQ multiplex PCR, the repertoire was profiled, and TCRdb retains in-frame clones only, with some absent. The table shows a few hundred thousand clones, with approximately 89% occurring only once. The sequenced material came from PBMCs or T cells enriched from blood (not recorded which). Source of these receptors: a woman between 55 and 75 years old who had recovered from COVID-19. The CDR3 runs from the conserved cysteine through the conserved F or W. Fields, in order: CDR3 DNA, CDR3 protein, D gene, J gene, V gene, clone size. The D gene is left open where the match is weak. Where a row states a size, it is once, few, many or the class of an expanded clone; other rows omit it.

TGTGCCAGCAGCCTCGGACAGTTGGGGATTCAGCCCCAGCATTTT | CASSLGQLGIQPQHF | - | TRBJ1-5 | TRBV3-1/TRBV3-2 | -
TGTGCCAGCAGCTTAGGGAGAGAATTCTATGGCTACACCTTC | CASSLGREFYGYTF | - | TRBJ1-2 | TRBV7-8 | -
TGTGCCAGCAGCTTAGAAAGACAGGGGCGCAATCAGCCCCAGCATTTT | CASSLERQGRNQPQHF | TRBD1 | TRBJ1-5 | TRBV7-8 | -
TGTGCCAGCAGCTTAGCCAGCGGGGGCGCCCCTCATGAGCAGTTCTTC | CASSLASGGAPHEQFF | TRBD2 | TRBJ2-1 | TRBV7-6 | once
TGTGCCAGCAGCTTAGGACTAGGGGAGAAGAACACTGAAGCTTTCTTT | CASSLGLGEKNTEAFF | - | TRBJ1-1 | TRBV7-3 | -
TGTGCCAGCAGTTTACCGGGGAGAACGGGGGAAGCTTTCTTT | CASSLPGRTGEAFF | - | TRBJ1-1 | TRBV28 | -
TGTGCCTGGAGTCCCTTGGCCACCCGAGCTTTCTTT | CAWSPLATRAFF | - | TRBJ1-1 | TRBV30 | few
TGTGCCAGCAGTCTTGTACAGGGTGGGGAGACCCAGTACTTC | CASSLVQGGETQYF | - | TRBJ2-5 | TRBV27 | -
TGTGCCTGGAGTGGGGCGGGAGGGGGTTTCGGTGAAAAACTGTTTTTT | CAWSGAGGGFGEKLFF | - | TRBJ1-4 | TRBV30 | few
TGTGCCAGCAGCCCCCGACTAGCGGGGGCCTCCACCGGGGAGCTGTTTTTT | CASSPRLAGASTGELFF | TRBD2 | TRBJ2-2 | TRBV7-9 | -
TGTGCCAGCAGTTTGGACAGGACGCGGATAGCTTTCTTT | CASSLDRTRIAFF | TRBD1 | TRBJ1-1 | TRBV28 | -
TGTGCCAGCAGTGAATTCTTCGACAGCTATGGCTACACCTTC | CASSEFFDSYGYTF | - | TRBJ1-2 | TRBV25-1 | -
TGTGCCAGCAGCGCCACAGGGTTGAATACAGATACGCAGTATTTT | CASSATGLNTDTQYF | - | TRBJ2-3 | TRBV9 | -
TGTGCCAGCAGACGCCGCGGGGGCAATGAGCAGTTCTTC | CASRRRGGNEQFF | TRBD2 | TRBJ2-1 | TRBV2 | -
TGTGCCAGTAGTCTGACCGGGACAGGGATAGATGAGCAGTTCTTC | CASSLTGTGIDEQFF | TRBD1 | TRBJ2-1 | TRBV19 | -
TGCGCCAGCAGCCCCCGGGGGGGCTCCTACAATGAGCAGTTCTTC | CASSPRGGSYNEQFF | TRBD2 | TRBJ2-1 | TRBV5-1 | -
TGTGCCAGCAGCAAGGGAACTACAGGGATCTATGGCTACACCTTC | CASSKGTTGIYGYTF | - | TRBJ1-2 | TRBV3-1/TRBV3-2 | -
TGTGCCAGCAGCCCTCCACAGTACGAGCAGTACTTC | CASSPPQYEQYF | - | TRBJ2-7 | TRBV6-6 | -
TGTGCCAGCAGCACGGGACAGGTACACACCGGGGAGCTGTTTTTT | CASSTGQVHTGELFF | TRBD1 | TRBJ2-2 | TRBV11-3 | -
TGTGCCAGCAGTTTTCGGGGGGAAAACACCATATATTTT | CASSFRGENTIYF | - | TRBJ1-3 | TRBV12-3/TRBV12-4 | -
TGTGCCTGGAAACGGGATTATAATTCACCCCTCCACTTT | CAWKRDYNSPLHF | - | TRBJ1-6 | TRBV30 | few
TGTGCCAGCAGTCTAGCCTCCAGGGGGCTACGTGGCTACACCTTC | CASSLASRGLRGYTF | TRBD1 | TRBJ1-2 | TRBV28 | -
TGTGCCAGCAGGCAAAGGGGACAGGGCACCCACAATGAGCAGTTCTTC | CASRQRGQGTHNEQFF | TRBD1 | TRBJ2-1 | TRBV2 | -
TGTGCCAGTAGTAACATCGTCATGACTGAAGCTTTCTTT | CASSNIVMTEAFF | - | TRBJ1-1 | TRBV19 | -
TGTGCCAGTAGTATAGGTGACAGTGAAGCTTTCTTT | CASSIGDSEAFF | - | TRBJ1-1 | TRBV19 | -
TGTGCCAGCAGCTTCGCAGGGAATTACAATGAGCAGTTCTTC | CASSFAGNYNEQFF | - | TRBJ2-1 | TRBV7-2 | -
TGTGCCAGTAGTATCGCCCAGGGGGCAGTTGAAAAACTGTTTTTT | CASSIAQGAVEKLFF | TRBD1 | TRBJ1-4 | TRBV19 | -
TGTGCCAGCAGCTTAGCCGGACTAGCGGGAGCTGTCAATGAGCAGTTCTTC | CASSLAGLAGAVNEQFF | TRBD2 | TRBJ2-1 | TRBV7-6 | -
TGTGCCAGCAGGAAACAGATAGACGGAGATACGCAGTATTTT | CASRKQIDGDTQYF | - | TRBJ2-3 | TRBV28 | -
TGTGCCAGCAGCGTGACTAGCGGTAACACCGGGGAGCTGTTTTTT | CASSVTSGNTGELFF | TRBD2 | TRBJ2-2 | TRBV9 | -
TGTGCCAGCAGTTTGGCGGGACAGTACGAGCAGTACTTC | CASSLAGQYEQYF | - | TRBJ2-7 | TRBV12-3/TRBV12-4 | -
TGTGCCAGCAGTTACGGTCGGGACAGGGACGACTATGGCTACACCTTC | CASSYGRDRDDYGYTF | TRBD1 | TRBJ1-2 | TRBV6-5 | -
TGTGCCTGGAGTGTACTAGAAAATGAAAAACTGTTTTTT | CAWSVLENEKLFF | - | TRBJ1-4 | TRBV30 | -
TGTGCCAGCAGCCGAGGACAGCCGCTGGGGCAGTTCTTC | CASSRGQPLGQFF | - | TRBJ2-1 | TRBV6-5 | -
TGCAGCGTCGAAAGGACAGGGAGCACTGAAGCTTTCTTT | CSVERTGSTEAFF | TRBD1 | TRBJ1-1 | TRBV29-1 | -
TGTGCCAGCAGCTCCTACGGTTCGAAACTGTTTTTT | CASSSYGSKLFF | - | TRBJ1-4 | TRBV11-2 | -
TGTGCCATCAGTGAGGGGGCTTCACCCCTCCACTTT | CAISEGASPLHF | - | TRBJ1-6 | TRBV10-3 | -
TGTGCCAGCAGCATAGCGGGGGAGACTGGCACAGATACGCAGTATTTT | CASSIAGETGTDTQYF | TRBD2 | TRBJ2-3 | TRBV9 | -
TGCAGCGTTGGCGGAAGCAATCAGCCCCAGCATTTT | CSVGGSNQPQHF | - | TRBJ1-5 | TRBV29-1 | -